The clone carrying this TCR beta chain turned up a few times. The data originate from a study of early T cells in non-severe SARS-CoV-2 infection. At the level of the study: Sequencing used unsorted whole-blood bulk RNA, so chains lack pairing.

Researchers tagged individual cDNA molecules with unique molecular identifiers. TCRdb called the 5' RACE reads again in MiXCR, with one record for every CDR3 protein. The sample includes tens of thousands of distinct CDR3 sequences, over 9% of them seen just once. In germline, CDR1 is SEHNR, CDR2 FQNEAQ (reference sequence). This CDR3 is built from 16 residues. J gave up 5 bases and V 0 bases, and 8 bases lay outside the gene matches. Sequenced material: whole blood, taken at baseline. J is TRBJ1-1 and V is TRBV7-9; 8 bases match TRBD1. This clonotype was obtained from an adult who was a healthcare worker with PCR-confirmed SARS-CoV-2 infection or an uninfected control (not recorded which). This CDR3 is CASSLAHTGGWTEAFF. The CDR3 DNA is TGTGCCAGCAGCTTAGCCCACACAGGGGGATGGACTGAAGCTTTCTTT. Supplemented by reference TRBV7-9 and TRBJ1-1, the full variable domain reads DTGVSQNPRHKITKRGQNVTFRCDPISEHNRLYWYRQTLGQGPEFLTYFQNEAQLEKSRLLSDRFSAERPKGSFSTLEIQRTEQGDSAMYLCASSLAHTGGWTEAFFGQGTRLTVV.